This T cell receptor (beta chain) was recorded in a study of T cells in Graves' hyperthyroidism and ophthalmopathy. The overall study: Peripheral blood was drawn at first diagnosis, prior to all treatment. Study-level findings and limits: Blood also held most thyroid clonotypes expanded beyond 0.001. From stable hyperthyroidism, ophthalmopathy was set apart by a 13 V-J model.

About this clonotype itself: What it binds is unknown.

Thyroid ultrasound and orbital computed tomography, with clinical symptoms and serum thyroxine and TRAb, informed diagnoses. CDR3 length: 13 amino acids. Germline V gives CDR1 SQVTM, CDR2 ANQGSEA. The source material, RNA transcripts, was used to amplify TCR beta CDR3 regions. HTBI primers drove first-round RT-PCR of the TCR CDR3. TCRdb ran MiXCR on the multiplex PCR reads and lists one entry per CDR3 protein. Here the sample spans approximately 610,000 distinct CDR3 sequences, roughly 17% being singletons. This chain links TRBV29-1 with TRBJ2-1; D possibly corresponds to TRBD1 (5 bases). The J call may be mistaken, given a closer DNA end match to TRBJ2-7. The sequence was collected from a woman under 30 with Graves' hyperthyroidism. The sequenced sample was blood. The chain's CDR3 is CSVEVDWGNEQYF. In nucleotides, the CDR3 is TGCAGCGTTGAAGTAGATTGGGGCAATGAGCAGTACTTC.